This TCR beta chain came from a study of CD8+ T cells in alopecia areata. cDNA prepared by RNA extraction and subsequent reverse transcription served as the template for sequencing. Using immunoSEQ multiplex PCR, the repertoire was profiled, and TCRdb retains in-frame clones only, with some absent. The sample shows 170,000 or so clones, around 60% of them seen only once. As for this clone: This specimen includes other DNA sequences encoding the same CDR3.

Specified treatment: oral pan-JAK inhibitor, 5-10 mg twice daily. This specimen consisted of CD8+ T cells sorted from blood, obtained at week 24, from a patient treated with tofacitinib. The source is a human donor with alopecia areata.

CDR3 sequence reads: CAWSVGSLGQFF. CDR3 DNA: TGTGCCTGGAGTGTTGGGTCTCTAGGGCAGTTCTTC. The J gene is TRBJ2-1, the V gene TRBV30, with unresolved D. CDR3 length: 12 residues. Germline V gene data show CDR1 as GTSNPN and CDR2 as SVGIG (reference sequence). Deletions cut 0 bases from V and 12 bases from J, with 12 bases between.